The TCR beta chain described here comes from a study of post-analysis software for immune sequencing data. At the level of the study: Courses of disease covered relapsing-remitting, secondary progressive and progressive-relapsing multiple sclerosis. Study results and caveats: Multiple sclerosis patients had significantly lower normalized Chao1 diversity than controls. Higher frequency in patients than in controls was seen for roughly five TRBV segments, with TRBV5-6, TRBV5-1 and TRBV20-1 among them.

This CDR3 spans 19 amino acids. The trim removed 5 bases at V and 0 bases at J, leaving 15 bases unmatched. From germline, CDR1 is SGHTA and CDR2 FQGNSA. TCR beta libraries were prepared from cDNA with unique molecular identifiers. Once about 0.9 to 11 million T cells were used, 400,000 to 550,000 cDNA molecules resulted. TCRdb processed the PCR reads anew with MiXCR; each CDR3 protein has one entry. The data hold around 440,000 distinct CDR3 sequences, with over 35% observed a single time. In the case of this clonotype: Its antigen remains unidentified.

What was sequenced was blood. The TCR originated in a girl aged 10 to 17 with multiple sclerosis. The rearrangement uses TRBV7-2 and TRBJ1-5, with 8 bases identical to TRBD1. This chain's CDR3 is CASSAPDREWGYSNQPQHF. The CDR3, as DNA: TGTGCCAGCAGCGCCCCGGACAGGGAGTGGGGGTATAGCAATCAGCCCCAGCATTTT.